This T cell receptor beta chain was retrieved from a study of T-cell reconstitution after alpha-beta-depleted transplantation in children. Unique molecular identifiers were built into the TCRbeta library. TCRdb fed the PCR reads into MiXCR, producing one record per CDR3 protein. The data contain about 400,000 distinct CDR3 sequences, approximately 12% of them singletons. Germline CDR1 is SGHDT and CDR2 is YYEEEE. Germline trimming cut 2 bases from V and 0 bases from J; bases unmatched to any gene: 5. The CDR3 has 17 amino acids. The TCR sequence derives from a human donor who donated a stem cell graft to a child with Fanconi anemia. This material consisted of PBMCs, taken from the stem cell graft. This chain joins TRBV5-6 and TRBJ1-2; 12 nucleotides match TRBD1. DNA of the CDR3: TGTGCCAGCAGCTTCTTGGGACAGGGGGCAGCTAACTATGGCTACACCTTC. Residues: CASSFLGQGAANYGYTF.